This T cell receptor (beta chain) is drawn from a study of T cell repertoires in cytomegalovirus infection. About the study: Selected CMV epitopes included recently identified HLA-C-restricted ones as well as well-studied HLA-B-restricted ones. Evidence of both CMV infection and a matching HLA type came from public TCR beta signatures. Study-wide points: Adding up the frequency of public TCR beta families identified people who carried CMV plus the relevant HLA. HLA-C-restricted CMV clonotypes gave the most frequent clonotype in two of eight donors.

One entry per CDR3 protein, called by TCRdb with MiXCR from the reads. The table has hundreds of thousands of distinct CDR3 sequences, roughly a third seen once. As regards this clonotype: Antigen specificity is unknown.

Germline lookup yields CDR1 SGHNT and CDR2 YENEEA. CDR3 length: 16 amino acids. J lost 5 bases, V lost 5 bases, and 14 bases had no gene match. The V and J genes are TRBV11-3 and TRBJ2-5; 7 bases map to TRBD2. The source is a human donor in good health (CMV status not recorded). Some clones in this sample may be carry-over from other donors' samples. The source was cultured PBMCs, collected from culture after CMV antigen stimulation. CDR3 amino acids: CASSQTRWEGTETQYF. CDR3 DNA: TGTGCCAGCAGCCAGACCCGCTGGGAGGGAACGGAGACCCAGTACTTC.